This T cell receptor (beta chain) was retrieved from a study of blood T cell repertoires in COVID-19. Study details: Spain, Italy and the United States supplied samples that represented acute and convalescent COVID-19. The cDNA or gDNA used as material had been derived from T cells, B-cell-depleted T cells, or PBMCs.

Per the original data handling: Amplification from reference gene primers served as the basis for estimated nucleated cell counts. Sequencing used immunoSEQ multiplex PCR; TCRdb keeps in-frame clones, though not all of them. That table supplies the V and J calls and clone size; D and trimming were determined from the DNA. The sample holds around 24,000 clones; almost 90% are singletons and the top ten take around 11%. The sequenced sample consisted of peripheral blood. This TCR was sampled from a man in his 70s with acute or convalescent COVID-19.

CDR3 loop: CASSGGDRGRDSPLHF. The DNA of the CDR3 is TGTGCCAGCTCCGGAGGCGACAGGGGGAGGGATTCACCCCTCCACTTT. This chain connects TRBV18 to TRBJ1-6; 9 nucleotides match TRBD1. The CDR3 length is 16 residues. J was trimmed by 8 bases and V by 6 bases; bases with no gene match: 11. CDR1 KGHSH and CDR2 LQKENI come from the germline V gene.